This entry lists 4 T cell receptor beta chains sequenced from one sample in a study of blood T cell repertoires in COVID-19 (dated by TCRdb to about 2020). The library was obtained by the immunoSEQ multiplex PCR assay. Entries here come from immuneACCESS through TCRdb and include only in-frame sequences with V and J called. Some clones fail to appear in such tables; in the studies checked, an unresolved V gene covers under half of the shortfall, and the cause of the remainder is unknown. Across this sample there are more than 85,000 clones, with roughly 85% seen only once. The leading ten clones occupy approximately 2% of the sample. Sequences were obtained from peripheral blood. The receptor source for this set is a middle-aged man with active COVID-19.

V usage is TRBV5-6 and J usage is TRBJ1-2; D is ambiguous. This CDR3 is built from 13 residues. Germline lookup yields CDR1 SGHDT and CDR2 YYEEEE. The germline V and J ends were trimmed by 4 bases and 8 bases, with 15 bases remaining between them. In nucleotides, the CDR3 is TGTGCCAGCAGCCGCGATTCAGCGGGCGGCTACACCTTC. It encodes CASSRDSAGGYTF.

The rearrangement joins TRBV7-2 to TRBJ2-1; no reliable D call. Germline V gives CDR1 SGHTA, CDR2 FQGNSA. The CDR3 loop spans 16 amino acids. V lost 0 bases to trimming and J lost 5 bases, with 14 bases between them. CDR3 in amino acids: CASSLAKLSDHNEQFF. The CDR3 region has the DNA TGTGCCAGCAGCTTAGCGAAGCTAAGCGACCACAATGAGCAGTTCTTC. The full variable domain, in which reference TRBV7-2 and TRBJ2-1 provide the parts outside the CDR3, is GAGVSQSPSNKVTEKGKDVELRCDPISGHTALYWYRQSLGQGLEFLIYFQGNSAPDKSGLPSDRFSAERTGGSVSTLTIQRTQQEDSAVYLCASSLAKLSDHNEQFFGPGTRLTVL.

V is TRBV19 and J is TRBJ2-1; maybe TRBD2 (6 bases). Germline values: CDR1 LNHDA, CDR2 SQIVND (reference sequence). V lost 8 bases and J lost 2, with 13 bases in between. CDR3 length: 14 amino acids. CDR3 sequence: CASREAGAYNEQFF. The CDR3 region has the DNA TGTGCCAGTCGAGAAGCGGGCGCCTACAATGAGCAGTTCTTC. The full variable domain, rest sourced from reference TRBV19 and TRBJ2-1, is DGGITQSPKYLFRKEGQNVTLSCEQNLNHDAMYWYRQDPGQGLRLIYYSQIVNDFQKGDIAEGYSVSREKKESFPLTVTSAQKNPTAFYLCASREAGAYNEQFFGPGTRLTVL.

The CDR3 loop reads CASTLTGDPTDTQYF. The DNA of the CDR3 is TGTGCCAGCACCCTGACAGGGGACCCCACAGATACGCAGTATTTT. The rearrangement uses TRBV5-4 and TRBJ2-3; 8 positions match TRBD1. Trimming at V came to 6 bases and at J to 2 bases, leaving 8 bases not matched to a gene. This CDR3 has 15 residues. Per the germline V gene, CDR1 is SGHNT and CDR2 is YYREEE (reference sequence).